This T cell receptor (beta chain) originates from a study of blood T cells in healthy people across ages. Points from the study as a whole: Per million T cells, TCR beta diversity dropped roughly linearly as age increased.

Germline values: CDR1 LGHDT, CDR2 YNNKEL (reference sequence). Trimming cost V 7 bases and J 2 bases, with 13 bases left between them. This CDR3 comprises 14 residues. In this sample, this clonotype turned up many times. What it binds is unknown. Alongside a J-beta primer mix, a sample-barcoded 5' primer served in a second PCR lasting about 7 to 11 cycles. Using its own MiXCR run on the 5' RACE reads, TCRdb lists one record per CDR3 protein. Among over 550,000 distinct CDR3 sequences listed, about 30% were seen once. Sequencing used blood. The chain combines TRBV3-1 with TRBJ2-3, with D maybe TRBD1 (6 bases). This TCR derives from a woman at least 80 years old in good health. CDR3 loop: CASTGGTNTDTQYF. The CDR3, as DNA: TGTGCCAGCACCGGTGGGACAAACACAGATACGCAGTATTTT.